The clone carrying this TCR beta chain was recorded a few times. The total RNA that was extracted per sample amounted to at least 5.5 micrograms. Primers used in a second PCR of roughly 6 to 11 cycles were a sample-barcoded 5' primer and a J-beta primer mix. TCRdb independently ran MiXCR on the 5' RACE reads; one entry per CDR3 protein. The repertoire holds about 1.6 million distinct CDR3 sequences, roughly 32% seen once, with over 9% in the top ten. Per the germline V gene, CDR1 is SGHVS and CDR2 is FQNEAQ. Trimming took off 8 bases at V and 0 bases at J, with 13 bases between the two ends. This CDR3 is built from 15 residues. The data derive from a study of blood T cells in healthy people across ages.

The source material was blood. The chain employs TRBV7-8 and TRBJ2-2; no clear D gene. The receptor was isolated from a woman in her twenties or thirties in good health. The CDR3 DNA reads TGTGCCAGCCTTTTACGGCGAACGAACACCGGGGAGCTGTTTTTT. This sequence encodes CASLLRRTNTGELFF.